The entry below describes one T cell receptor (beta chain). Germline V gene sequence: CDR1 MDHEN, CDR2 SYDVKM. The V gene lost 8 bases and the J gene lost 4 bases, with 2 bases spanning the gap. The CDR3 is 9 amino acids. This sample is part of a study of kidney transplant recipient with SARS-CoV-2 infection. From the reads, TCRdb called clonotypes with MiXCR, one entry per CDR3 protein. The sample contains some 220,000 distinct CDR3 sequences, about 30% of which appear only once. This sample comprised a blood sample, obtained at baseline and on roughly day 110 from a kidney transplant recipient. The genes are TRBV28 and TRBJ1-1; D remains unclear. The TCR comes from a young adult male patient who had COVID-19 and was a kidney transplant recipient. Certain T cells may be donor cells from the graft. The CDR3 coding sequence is TGTGCCAGCCCCACTGAAGCTTTCTTT. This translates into CASPTEAFF.